Below, 17 T cell receptor beta chains from the same sample are listed, as sequenced in a study of blood T cell repertoires in COVID-19. Only in-frame clones appear in the TCRdb table, and some are missing; sequencing was by immunoSEQ multiplex PCR. The sample records about 170,000 clones, about 80% being singletons. The sequenced sample consisted of peripheral blood. The source is a woman of 80 years or more with acute or convalescent COVID-19.

This sequence joins TRBV5-6 and TRBJ2-7; no reliable D call. Germline V gives CDR1 SGHDT, CDR2 YYEEEE. Trimming left V 6 bases short and J 1 base short, with 14 bases between. This CDR3 is 14 amino acids long. The CDR3 DNA follows: TGTGCCAGCACCCCCTGGGCTTTATCCTACGAGCAGTACTTC. It yields the protein CASTPWALSYEQYF.

V and J are TRBV5-6 and TRBJ1-1; a possible D gene is TRBD1 (5 bases). The V end was cut by 0 bases, the J end by 1 base, with 16 bases between. The CDR3 is made up of 17 amino acids. Germline V gives CDR1 SGHDT, CDR2 YYEEEE. The CDR3 bases are TGTGCCAGCAGCTTGGTACGGGGGGAAGGTCGGAACACTGAAGCTTTCTTT. It specifies CASSLVRGEGRNTEAFF. The entire variable domain, with the rest obtained from reference TRBV5-6 and TRBJ1-1, is as follows: DAGVTQSPTHLIKTRGQQVTLRCSPKSGHDTVSWYQQALGQGPQFIFQYYEEEERQRGNFPDRFSGHQFPNYSSELNVNALLLGDSALYLCASSLVRGEGRNTEAFFGQGTRLTVV.

V usage is TRBV27 and J usage is TRBJ2-5, with 7 bases that match TRBD2. The CDR3 contains 17 residues. CDR1 and CDR2 from the germline V gene are MNHEY and SMNVEV (reference sequence). Losses at the gene ends were 6 bases for V and 4 bases for J; bases not matched to a gene: 17. The CDR3 coding sequence is TGTGCCAGCAGCCCACCCGGGCGGGAGTATTTTAGAGAGACCCAGTACTTC. It translates to CASSPPGREYFRETQYF.

The chain couples TRBV7-8 to TRBJ1-2; 10 bases align to TRBD1. Germline loops: CDR1 SGHVS, CDR2 FQNEAQ. The V and J ends lost 5 bases and 6 bases, in that order; junction bases with no gene match: 6. The CDR3 contains 14 residues. For the CDR3, the DNA is TGTGCCAGCAGCCCACTGGACAGGGGGGATGGCTACACCTTC. This sequence encodes CASSPLDRGDGYTF.

V is TRBV6-4 and J is TRBJ1-3, with D possibly matching TRBD1 (6 bases). V gave up 4 bases and J gave up 0 bases, with 13 bases separating them. The germline CDR1 and CDR2 sequences are MRHNA and SNTAGT. The CDR3 contains 16 residues. For the CDR3, the DNA is TGTGCCAGCAGTGGGGACACAAGGGACTCTGGAAACACCATATATTTT. This gives the protein CASSGDTRDSGNTIYF.

The chain links TRBV2 to TRBJ1-2, with TRBD1 matching 9 bases. Looked up from germline, CDR1 is SNHLY and CDR2 is FYNNEI. The CDR3 totals 13 residues. V shed 6 bases and J 8 bases; nucleotides not matched to a gene: 7. CDR3 protein: CASSRGQGRGYTF. CDR3 in DNA: TGTGCCAGCAGCCGGGGACAGGGCAGAGGCTACACCTTC.

The chain employs TRBV7-2 and TRBJ1-4; 7 positions match TRBD1. The CDR3 contains 15 residues. Trimming at V came to 4 bases and at J to 10 bases, leaving 12 bases not matched to a gene. The germline gives CDR1 SGHTA, CDR2 FQGNSA. The CDR3 nucleotides are TGTGCCAGCAGCTCAACTGACAGGGTAATGGCAAAACTGTTTTTT. Its protein product is CASSSTDRVMAKLFF. The whole variable domain, remainder taken from reference TRBV7-2 and TRBJ1-4, is GAGVSQSPSNKVTEKGKDVELRCDPISGHTALYWYRQSLGQGLEFLIYFQGNSAPDKSGLPSDRFSAERTGGSVSTLTIQRTQQEDSAVYLCASSSTDRVMAKLFFGSGTQLSVL.

J is TRBJ1-5 and V is TRBV19, with unresolved D. This CDR3 has 14 amino acids. CDR1 and CDR2 (germline): LNHDA, SQIVND (reference sequence). V was trimmed by 7 bases and J by 4 bases, leaving 14 bases between them. The CDR3 here is CASKVWQENQPQHF. In DNA form, the CDR3 reads TGTGCCAGTAAGGTATGGCAGGAAAATCAGCCCCAGCATTTT.

This clone was counted once. The chain has TRBV5-4 and TRBJ2-3; D perhaps matches TRBD2 (6 bases). From germline, CDR1 is SGHNT and CDR2 YYREEE (reference sequence). The CDR3 is 15 amino acids. V lost 3 bases and J lost 2, with 13 bases in between. The CDR3 DNA reads as TGTGCCAGCAGCTCATCGCGGAGGGACACAGATACGCAGTATTTT. Translated, it gives CASSSSRRDTDTQYF.

This rearrangement joins TRBV7-2 to TRBJ2-5; D may be TRBD2 (5 bases). CDR1 SGHTA and CDR2 FQGNSA come from the germline V gene. V gave up 3 bases and J gave up 5 bases, with 13 bases separating them. This CDR3 contains 14 residues. For the CDR3, the DNA is TGTGCCAGCAGCTTTGCTAGCAGGACGGAGACCCAGTACTTC. It is translated as CASSFASRTETQYF.

The J gene is TRBJ2-1, the V gene TRBV5-1, with a weak D call TRBD2 (5 bases). This CDR3 comprises 12 residues. Germline CDR1 SGHRS, CDR2 YFSETQ. V gave up 2 bases and J gave up 9 bases, with 9 bases separating them. CDR3 in amino acids: CASSFGVGEQFF. In nucleotides, the CDR3 is TGCGCCAGCAGCTTCGGGGTTGGTGAGCAGTTCTTC.

V and J are TRBV7-8 and TRBJ1-5; D is undetermined. Germline-derived CDR1 and CDR2 are SGHVS and FQNEAQ. The V end was cut by 5 bases, the J end by 5 bases, with 7 bases between. This CDR3 has 12 residues. The DNA for the CDR3 is TGTGCCAGCAGCCTGGCCGATCAGCCCCAGCATTTT. Translated, it gives CASSLADQPQHF.

V usage is TRBV25-1 and J usage is TRBJ1-1; D is uncertain. This CDR3 spans 12 amino acids. The V and J ends lost 6 bases and 1 base respectively, with 6 bases between them. Germline V CDR1 and CDR2: MGHDK, SYGVNS. CDR3 amino acids: CASSRQNTEAFF. The DNA for the CDR3 is TGTGCCAGCAGCCGACAGAACACTGAAGCTTTCTTT.

The CDR3 sequence is CASSQTGYGYTF. In DNA, the CDR3 is TGTGCCAGTAGTCAGACAGGGTATGGCTACACCTTC. The chain couples TRBV19 to TRBJ1-2, with 7 bases matching TRBD1. J gave up 5 bases and V 5 bases, and 2 bases lay outside the gene matches. The germline V gene has CDR1 LNHDA and CDR2 SQIVND (reference sequence). CDR3 length equals 12 residues.

The chain carries TRBV27 and TRBJ1-4; the match to TRBD1 covers 7 bases. Germline V gene lookup returns CDR1 MNHEY and CDR2 SMNVEV (reference sequence). This CDR3 is 14 amino acids long. J was trimmed by 6 bases and V by 3 bases; bases with no gene match: 4. CDR3 residues: CASSLRGLDEKLFF. CDR3 in DNA: TGTGCCAGCAGTTTGAGGGGGCTCGATGAAAAACTGTTTTTT. The variable domain in full, completed from reference TRBV27 and TRBJ1-4, reads EAQVTQNPRYLITVTGKKLTVTCSQNMNHEYMSWYRQDPGLGLRQIYYSMNVEVTDKGDVPEGYKVSRKEKRNFPLILESPSPNQTSLYFCASSLRGLDEKLFFGSGTQLSVL.

J is TRBJ2-3 and V is TRBV7-8; 13 positions match TRBD2. CDR1 is SGHVS and CDR2 is FQNEAQ in the germline V gene. V lost 4 bases and J lost 4; bases outside the gene matches: 11. This CDR3 contains 18 residues. CDR3 protein: CASSSFRTSGGQADTQYF. Here the CDR3 DNA reads TGTGCCAGCAGCTCCTTCCGGACTAGCGGGGGCCAGGCAGATACGCAGTATTTT.

The chain couples TRBV2 to TRBJ1-2; no reliable D call. This CDR3 region has 14 residues. V was shortened by 4 bases and J by 2 bases, with 11 bases between the two germline ends. Germline V gives CDR1 SNHLY, CDR2 FYNNEI. In nucleotides, the CDR3 is TGTGCCAGCAGTGTGCGGGTGGAGAACTATGGCTACACCTTC. The encoded protein is CASSVRVENYGYTF.